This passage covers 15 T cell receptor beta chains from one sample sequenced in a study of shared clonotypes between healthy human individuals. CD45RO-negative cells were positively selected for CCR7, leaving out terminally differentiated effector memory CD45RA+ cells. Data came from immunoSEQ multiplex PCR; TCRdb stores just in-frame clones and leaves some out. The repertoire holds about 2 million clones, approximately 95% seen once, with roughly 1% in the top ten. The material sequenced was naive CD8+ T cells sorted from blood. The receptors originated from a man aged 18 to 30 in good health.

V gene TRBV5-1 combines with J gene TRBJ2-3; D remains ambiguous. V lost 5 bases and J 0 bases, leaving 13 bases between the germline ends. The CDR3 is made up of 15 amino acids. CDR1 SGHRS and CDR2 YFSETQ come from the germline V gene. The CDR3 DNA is TGCGCCAGCAGTTTCTATGCATCTAGCACAGATACGCAGTATTTT. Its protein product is CASSFYASSTDTQYF.

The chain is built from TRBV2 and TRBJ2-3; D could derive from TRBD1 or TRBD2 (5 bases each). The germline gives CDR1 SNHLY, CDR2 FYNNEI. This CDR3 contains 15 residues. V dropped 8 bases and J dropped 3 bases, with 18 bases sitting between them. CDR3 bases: TGTGCCAGCCAGGGTGGGACCGTTTTTACAGATACGCAGTATTTT. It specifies CASQGGTVFTDTQYF.

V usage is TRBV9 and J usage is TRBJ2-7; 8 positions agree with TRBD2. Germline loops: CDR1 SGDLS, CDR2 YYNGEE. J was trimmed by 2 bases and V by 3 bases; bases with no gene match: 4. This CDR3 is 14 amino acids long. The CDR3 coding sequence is TGTGCCAGCAGCGCGGGGGGGACCCCCTACGAGCAGTACTTC. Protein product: CASSAGGTPYEQYF. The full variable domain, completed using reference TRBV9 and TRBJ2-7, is DSGVTQTPKHLITATGQRVTLRCSPRSGDLSVYWYQQSLDQGLQFLIQYYNGEERAKGNILERFSAQQFPDLHSELNLSSLELGDSALYFCASSAGGTPYEQYFGPGTRLTVT.

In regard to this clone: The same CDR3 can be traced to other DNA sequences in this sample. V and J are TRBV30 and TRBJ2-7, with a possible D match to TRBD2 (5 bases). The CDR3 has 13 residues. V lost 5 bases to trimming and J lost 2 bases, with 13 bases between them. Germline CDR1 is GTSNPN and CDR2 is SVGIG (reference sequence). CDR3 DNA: TGTGCCTGGTCTCCCAGCGGTCCCTACGAGCAGTACTTC. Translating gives CAWSPSGPYEQYF.

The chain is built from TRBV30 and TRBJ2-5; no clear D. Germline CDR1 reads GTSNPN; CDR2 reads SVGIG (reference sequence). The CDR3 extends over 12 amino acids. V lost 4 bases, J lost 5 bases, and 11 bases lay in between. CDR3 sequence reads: CAWKLLGETQYF. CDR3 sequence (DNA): TGTGCCTGGAAGCTGTTGGGGGAGACCCAGTACTTC. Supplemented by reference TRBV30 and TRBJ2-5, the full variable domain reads SQTIHQWPATLVQPVGSPLSLECTVEGTSNPNLYWYRQAAGRGLQLLFYSVGIGQISSEVPQNLSASRPQDRQFILSSKKLLLSDSGFYLCAWKLLGETQYFGPGTRLLVL.

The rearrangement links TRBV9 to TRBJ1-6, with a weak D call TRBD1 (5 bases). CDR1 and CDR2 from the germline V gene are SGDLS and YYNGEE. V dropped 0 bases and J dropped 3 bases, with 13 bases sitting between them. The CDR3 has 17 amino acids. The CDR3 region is CASSVALGDNYNSPLHF. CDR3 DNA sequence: TGTGCCAGCAGCGTAGCACTAGGGGATAACTATAATTCACCCCTCCACTTT.

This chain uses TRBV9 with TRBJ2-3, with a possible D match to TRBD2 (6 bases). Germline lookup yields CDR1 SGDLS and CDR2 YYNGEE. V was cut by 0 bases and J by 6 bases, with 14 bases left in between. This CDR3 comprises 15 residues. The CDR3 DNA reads TGTGCCAGCAGCGTAGGGATCACTAGCTACGATACGCAGTATTTT. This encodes CASSVGITSYDTQYF.

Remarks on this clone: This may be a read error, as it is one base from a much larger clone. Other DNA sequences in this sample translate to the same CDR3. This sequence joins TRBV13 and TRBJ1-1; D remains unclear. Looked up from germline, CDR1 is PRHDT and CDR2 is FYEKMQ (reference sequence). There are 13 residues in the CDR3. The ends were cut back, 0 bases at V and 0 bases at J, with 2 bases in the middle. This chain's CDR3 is CASSLGVNTEAFF. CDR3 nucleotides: TGTGCCAGCAGCTTAGGGGTGAACACTGAAGCTTTCTTT.

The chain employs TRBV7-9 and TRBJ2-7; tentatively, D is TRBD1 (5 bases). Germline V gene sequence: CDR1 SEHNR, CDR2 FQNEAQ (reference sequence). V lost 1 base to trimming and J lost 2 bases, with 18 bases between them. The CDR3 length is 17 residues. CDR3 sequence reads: CASSLESVGLSTYEQYF. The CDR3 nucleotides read TGTGCCAGCAGCTTAGAATCCGTGGGGCTTTCCACCTACGAGCAGTACTTC. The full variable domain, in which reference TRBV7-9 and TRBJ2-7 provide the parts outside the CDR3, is DTGVSQNPRHKITKRGQNVTFRCDPISEHNRLYWYRQTLGQGPEFLTYFQNEAQLEKSRLLSDRFSAERPKGSFSTLEIQRTEQGDSAMYLCASSLESVGLSTYEQYFGPGTRLTVT.

The CDR3 is CASSDPSTTDTQYF. CDR3 nucleotide sequence: TGTGCCAGCAGTGACCCTAGTACCACAGATACGCAGTATTTT. V is TRBV2 and J is TRBJ2-3; D uncertain. Per germline, CDR1 SNHLY and CDR2 FYNNEI. This CDR3 has 14 residues. Trimming left V 3 bases short and J 2 bases short, with 9 bases between. The whole variable domain, remainder taken from reference TRBV2 and TRBJ2-3, is EPEVTQTPSHQVTQMGQEVILRCVPISNHLYFYWYRQILGQKVEFLVSFYNNEISEKSEIFDDQFSVERPDGSNFTLKIRSTKLEDSAMYFCASSDPSTTDTQYFGPGTRLTVL.

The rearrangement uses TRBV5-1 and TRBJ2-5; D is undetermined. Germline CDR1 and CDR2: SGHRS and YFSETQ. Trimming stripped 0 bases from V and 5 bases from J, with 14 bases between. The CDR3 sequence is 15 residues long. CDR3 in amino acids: CASSLERPWAETQYF. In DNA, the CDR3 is TGCGCCAGCAGCTTGGAAAGGCCTTGGGCGGAGACCCAGTACTTC.

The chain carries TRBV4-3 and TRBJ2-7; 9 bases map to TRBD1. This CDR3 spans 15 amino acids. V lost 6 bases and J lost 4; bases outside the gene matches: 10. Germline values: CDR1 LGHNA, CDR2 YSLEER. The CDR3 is CASSPGTGTIYEQYF. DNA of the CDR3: TGCGCCAGCAGTCCCGGGACAGGGACTATTTACGAGCAGTACTTC.

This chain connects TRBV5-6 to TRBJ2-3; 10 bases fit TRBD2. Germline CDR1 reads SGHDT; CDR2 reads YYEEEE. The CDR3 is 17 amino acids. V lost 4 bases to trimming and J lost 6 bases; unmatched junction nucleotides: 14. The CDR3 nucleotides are TGTGCCAGCAGCCTGGACGTAACTAGCGGGACCCGGGATACGCAGTATTTT. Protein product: CASSLDVTSGTRDTQYF.

CDR3 nucleotides: TGTGCCAGCAGCTTAGCGCTGACAGGGGCTAAGGATGGCTACACCTTC. Its translation is CASSLALTGAKDGYTF. The J gene is TRBJ1-2, the V gene TRBV7-9, with 8 bases fitting TRBD1. Per the germline V gene, CDR1 is SEHNR and CDR2 is FQNEAQ (reference sequence). This CDR3 has 16 amino acids. J gave up 6 bases and V 0 bases, and 9 bases lay outside the gene matches.

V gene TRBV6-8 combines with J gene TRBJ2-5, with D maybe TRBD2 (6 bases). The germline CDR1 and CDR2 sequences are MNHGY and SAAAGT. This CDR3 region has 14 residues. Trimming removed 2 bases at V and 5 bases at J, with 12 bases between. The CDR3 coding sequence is TGTGCCAGCAGTTACCGCGGGAACGGGGAGACCCAGTACTTC. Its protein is CASSYRGNGETQYF.